A single sample gave rise to the 30 T cell receptor beta chains below, sequenced in a study of control samples from healthy donors and cancer patients. Some clones are missing from TCRdb's copy, which holds only in-frame ones; the method was immunoSEQ multiplex PCR. The table records 150,000 to 200,000 clones, roughly 92% of them present only once. The sequenced sample consisted of blood. Source of these receptors: a woman under 30 in good health.

The V gene is TRBV28, the J gene TRBJ1-5, with D maybe TRBD1 (6 bases). The CDR3 has 14 amino acids. In germline, CDR1 is MDHEN, CDR2 SYDVKM. V dropped 6 bases and J dropped 3 bases, with 12 bases sitting between them. CDR3 nucleotide sequence: TGTGCCAGCAGCAGGGGCCCTATCAATCAGCCCCAGCATTTT. Protein: CASSRGPINQPQHF.

This clone has a single count. V gene TRBV3-1 (or the pseudogene TRBV3-2) combines with J gene TRBJ1-1; 9 bases fit TRBD1. Germline assignment: CDR1 LGHDT and CDR2 YNNKEL (reference sequence). V shed 3 bases, J shed 1 base, and the junction held 0 bases outside the gene matches. The CDR3 runs to 14 residues. The CDR3 sequence is CASSQGQGNTEAFF. DNA for the CDR3: TGTGCCAGCAGCCAGGGACAGGGGAACACTGAAGCTTTCTTT.

V gene TRBV7-2 combines with J gene TRBJ2-5; TRBD1 or TRBD2 may be the D gene (5 bases each). Germline-derived CDR1 and CDR2 are SGHTA and FQGNSA. V was shortened by 5 bases and J by 1 base, with 17 bases between the two germline ends. CDR3 length: 16 residues. CDR3 residues: CASSERRRGPQETQYF. In nucleotides, the CDR3 is TGTGCCAGCAGCGAGCGACGTCGGGGACCCCAAGAGACCCAGTACTTC. Using reference TRBV7-2 and TRBJ2-5 for the parts outside the CDR3, the full variable domain is GAGVSQSPSNKVTEKGKDVELRCDPISGHTALYWYRQSLGQGLEFLIYFQGNSAPDKSGLPSDRFSAERTGGSVSTLTIQRTQQEDSAVYLCASSERRRGPQETQYFGPGTRLLVL.

CDR3 coding DNA: TGTGCCATCAGTGAGTCCTCCCTCTACACTGAAGCTTTCTTT. Amino acid sequence: CAISESSLYTEAFF. The chain has TRBV10-3 and TRBJ1-1; D not resolved. The CDR3 has 14 residues. The germline V gene has CDR1 ENHRY and CDR2 SYGVKD. V dropped 0 bases and J dropped 3 bases, with 8 bases sitting between them.

V and J are TRBV19 and TRBJ1-5; 10 bases map to TRBD1. The CDR3 loop spans 14 amino acids. The germline gives CDR1 LNHDA, CDR2 SQIVND (reference sequence). J lost 2 bases, V lost 5 bases, and 0 bases had no gene match. The CDR3: CASSGTGGNQPQHF. The DNA of the CDR3 is TGTGCCAGTAGTGGGACAGGGGGCAATCAGCCCCAGCATTTT.

The chain links TRBV9 to TRBJ2-2; D gene ambiguous. CDR3 length equals 15 residues. Trimming stripped 3 bases from V and 7 bases from J, with 16 bases between. Germline CDR1 is SGDLS and CDR2 is YYNGEE. Here the CDR3 DNA reads TGTGCCAGCAGCGAAGGTGGATGGAACGGCGGGGAGCTGTTTTTT. Protein product: CASSEGGWNGGELFF.

This clone was observed once. For the CDR3, the DNA is TGCGCCAGCAGCCAAGAAACGCCGGAGAACACTGAAGCTTTCTTT. It translates to CASSQETPENTEAFF. The V gene is TRBV4-3, the J gene TRBJ1-1; D is unresolved. V lost 0 bases, J lost 1 base, and 9 bases lay in between. The CDR3 spans 15 residues. In germline, CDR1 is LGHNA, CDR2 YSLEER.

This chain links TRBV4-3 with TRBJ1-1; D is unresolved. This CDR3 is 15 amino acids long. V was pared by 0 bases and J by 7 bases, with 15 bases between. CDR1 is LGHNA and CDR2 is YSLEER in the germline V gene. In nucleotides, the CDR3 is TGCGCCAGCAGCCAAGATATACTGGGTCTTGATGAAGCTTTCTTT. This encodes CASSQDILGLDEAFF.

V usage is TRBV11-2 and J usage is TRBJ2-5; D gene uncertain. The CDR3 is 11 amino acids. Per germline, CDR1 SGHAT and CDR2 FQNNGV. V lost 6 bases to trimming and J lost 0 bases, with 2 bases between them. Written as DNA, the CDR3 is TGTGCCAGCAGGTACCAAGAGACCCAGTACTTC. Translated, it gives CASRYQETQYF. Full variable domain (remainder filled in from reference TRBV11-2 and TRBJ2-5): EAGVAQSPRYKIIEKRQSVAFWCNPISGHATLYWYQQILGQGPKLLIQFQNNGVVDDSQLPKDRFSAERLKGVDSTLKIQPAKLEDSAVYLCASRYQETQYFGPGTRLLVL.

Comments on this clone: This specimen includes other DNA sequences encoding the same CDR3. The chain joins TRBV19 to TRBJ2-5; D gene ambiguous. CDR1 is LNHDA, CDR2 SQIVND, per germline (reference sequence). This CDR3 has 11 amino acids. Trimming cost V 5 bases and J 5 bases, with 6 bases left between them. The CDR3 region has the DNA TGTGCCAGTAGTCTCCGCGAGACCCAGTACTTC. Its protein is CASSLRETQYF.

A single count supports this clone. V and J are TRBV7-9 and TRBJ1-3, with unresolved D. Germline CDR1 is SEHNR and CDR2 is FQNEAQ (reference sequence). The length of the CDR3 is 16 residues. The V end lost 5 bases, the J end lost 0 bases, and 14 bases lay between the germline ends. The CDR3 loop is CASSALRSGSGNTIYF. The CDR3 DNA sequence: TGTGCCAGCAGCGCCCTACGATCTGGCTCTGGAAACACCATATATTTT.

The V and J genes are TRBV6-5 and TRBJ2-7; tentative D call: TRBD2 (6 bases). This CDR3 is built from 11 residues. The ends were cut back, 2 bases at V and 8 bases at J, with 7 bases in the middle. The V gene's germline CDR1 is MNHEY and CDR2 SVGAGI. This chain's CDR3 is CASSYGGKQYF. CDR3 bases: TGTGCCAGCAGTTACGGAGGGAAGCAGTACTTC.

The J gene is TRBJ1-1, the V gene TRBV28; maybe TRBD1 (5 bases). Germline lookup yields CDR1 MDHEN and CDR2 SYDVKM. The CDR3 covers 15 residues. Trimming took off 5 bases at V and 0 bases at J, with 13 bases between the two ends. The CDR3 DNA reads as TGTGCCAGCAGTCCCCCCAGGGCCTTGAACACTGAAGCTTTCTTT. Its protein product is CASSPPRALNTEAFF.

The genes are TRBV19 and TRBJ2-3; 7 bases are shared with TRBD2. CDR1 and CDR2 (germline): LNHDA, SQIVND (reference sequence). This CDR3 has 16 amino acids. The junction had 13 bases not matched to a gene; V was cut back by 5 bases and J by 5 bases. CDR3 nucleotide sequence: TGTGCCAGTAGTGTCGGGACTACTACAAAGGAAGATACGCAGTATTTT. Translated: CASSVGTTTKEDTQYF.

CDR3 sequence: CRGQLGTEAFF. The CDR3 DNA follows: TGCAGAGGTCAGTTGGGCACTGAAGCTTTCTTT. The rearrangement uses TRBV20-1 and TRBJ1-1; no clear D. The CDR3 is 11 amino acids. Looked up from germline, CDR1 is DFQATT and CDR2 is SNEGSKA (reference sequence).

V gene TRBV11-1 combines with J gene TRBJ2-1, with D uncertain. Germline V CDR1 and CDR2: SGHAT, FQDESV (reference sequence). The CDR3 totals 15 residues. The germline V and J ends were trimmed by 5 bases and 4 bases, with 15 bases remaining between them. The CDR3 reads CASSAPEADYNEQFF. The CDR3 DNA is TGTGCCAGCAGCGCCCCCGAGGCGGATTACAATGAGCAGTTCTTC.

The rearrangement uses TRBV5-1 and TRBJ1-2, with no clear D. The V and J ends lost 4 bases and 6 bases respectively, with 25 bases between them. This CDR3 spans 17 amino acids. Germline values: CDR1 SGHRS, CDR2 YFSETQ. The DNA for the CDR3 is TGCGCCAGCAGCACGATCCCTCGAAGGGCTCATGAAGATGGCTACACCTTC. It yields the protein CASSTIPRRAHEDGYTF.

V and J are TRBV7-2 and TRBJ1-2; D is ambiguous. Germline V gene sequence: CDR1 SGHTA, CDR2 FQGNSA. V was clipped by 2 bases and J by 4 bases, with 8 bases between them. The CDR3 extends over 13 amino acids. The CDR3, as DNA: TGTGCCAGCAGCTTAAGCAGTAGCTATGGCTACACCTTC. Translating gives CASSLSSSYGYTF.

The rearrangement joins TRBV27 to TRBJ2-7; 8 bases are shared with TRBD2. The ends lost 10 bases at V and 2 bases at J; junction bases unmatched: 22. There are 18 residues in the CDR3. Germline CDR1 and CDR2: MNHEY and SMNVEV (reference sequence). The CDR3 region has the DNA TGTGCCACCTCATGGGGTAGCGGGACAACCACGAACACCTACGAGCAGTACTTC. Translated: CATSWGSGTTTNTYEQYF.

The count of this clone is one. This chain connects TRBV6-2 or TRBV6-3 to TRBJ2-1; D ambiguous. This CDR3 is 16 amino acids long. Trimming removed 2 bases at V and 0 bases at J, with 11 bases between. Germline assignment: CDR1 MNHEY and CDR2 SVGEGT. CDR3 DNA: TGTGCCAGCAGTTACAGCCTCAGAAGCTCCTACAATGAGCAGTTCTTC. Residues: CASSYSLRSSYNEQFF.

This sequence joins TRBV11-2 and TRBJ1-3; weak D call: TRBD1 (6 bases). Germline V gene sequence: CDR1 SGHAT, CDR2 FQNNGV. Deletions cut 5 bases from V and 8 bases from J, with 19 bases between. CDR3 length: 15 amino acids. The CDR3 nucleotides are TGTGCCAGCAGCCACGACGCGGGGGGCTGGGACACCATATATTTT. Amino acid sequence: CASSHDAGGWDTIYF. The whole variable domain, filled in from reference TRBV11-2 and TRBJ1-3, reads EAGVAQSPRYKIIEKRQSVAFWCNPISGHATLYWYQQILGQGPKLLIQFQNNGVVDDSQLPKDRFSAERLKGVDSTLKIQPAKLEDSAVYLCASSHDAGGWDTIYFGEGSWLTVV.

The J gene is TRBJ1-1, the V gene TRBV7-9; TRBD1 is a possible D gene (6 bases). V lost 5 bases and J 0 bases, leaving 13 bases between the germline ends. Per germline, CDR1 SEHNR and CDR2 FQNEAQ (reference sequence). The CDR3 runs 15 residues. The CDR3 sequence: CASSPPDRMNTEAFF. CDR3 DNA sequence: TGTGCCAGCAGCCCCCCGGACAGAATGAACACTGAAGCTTTCTTT.

This chain joins TRBV5-4 and TRBJ1-5; 8 bases agree with TRBD1. Germline V gene sequence: CDR1 SGHNT, CDR2 YYREEE (reference sequence). With 5 bases clipped from V and 6 bases from J, the junction kept 10 bases outside the gene matches. This CDR3 has 15 amino acids. CDR3: CASSLDRDEVQPQHF. The CDR3 bases are TGTGCCAGCAGTCTGGACAGGGATGAAGTTCAGCCCCAGCATTTT.

V and J are TRBV5-4 and TRBJ2-1; TRBD1 matches at 8 bases. CDR1 SGHNT and CDR2 YYREEE come from the germline V gene (reference sequence). V lost 4 bases and J lost 7; bases outside the gene matches: 4. The CDR3 covers 13 residues. The CDR3 protein is CASSPGQENEQFF. The CDR3 DNA reads as TGTGCCAGCAGCCCGGGACAGGAGAATGAGCAGTTCTTC.

The genes are TRBV6-6 and TRBJ1-2, with 7 positions matching TRBD1. The CDR3 loop spans 14 amino acids. V gave up 2 bases and J gave up 5 bases; unmatched junction bases: 5. In germline, CDR1 is MNHNY, CDR2 SVGAGI (reference sequence). In DNA, the CDR3 is TGTGCCAGCAGTTACCAGACAGGGTGGTATGGCTACACCTTC. Encoded protein: CASSYQTGWYGYTF.

The rearrangement uses TRBV29-1 and TRBJ1-1; D is undetermined. The CDR3 is 11 residues long. In germline, CDR1 is SQVTM, CDR2 ANQGSEA. The germline V and J ends were trimmed by 4 bases and 10 bases, with 13 bases remaining between them. The CDR3 is CSVVDTVVAFF. The CDR3 DNA reads TGCAGCGTTGTCGACACCGTAGTAGCTTTCTTT. Variable domain in full (rest from reference TRBV29-1 and TRBJ1-1): SAVISQKPSRDICQRGTSLTIQCQVDSQVTMMFWYRQQPGQSLTLIATANQGSEATYESGFVIDKFPISRPNLTFSTLTVSNMSPEDSSIYLCSVVDTVVAFFGQGTRLTVV.

This clone was picked up one time. The chain employs TRBV11-2 and TRBJ1-1; D ambiguous. Germline V gene lookup returns CDR1 SGHAT and CDR2 FQNNGV. The CDR3 sequence is 17 residues long. Trimming shortened V by 4 bases and J by 1 base, and 19 bases separated the two germline ends. CDR3 DNA: TGTGCCAGCAGCTCCTCCCAACCCCGGCAGCCGAACACTGAAGCTTTCTTT. Translated: CASSSSQPRQPNTEAFF.

This chain links TRBV5-6 with TRBJ1-1, with 7 bases lining up with TRBD1. The CDR3 has 14 amino acids. Per germline, CDR1 SGHDT and CDR2 YYEEEE. J gave up 5 bases and V 1 base, and 5 bases lay outside the gene matches. The CDR3 is CASSLSIQGTEAFF. CDR3 nucleotides: TGTGCCAGCAGCTTGTCAATACAGGGGACTGAAGCTTTCTTT.

This chain uses TRBV6-5 with TRBJ2-5; D tentatively reads TRBD1 or TRBD2 (5 bases each). The CDR3 spans 15 residues. CDR1 and CDR2 from the germline V gene are MNHEY and SVGAGI. The ends were cut back, 4 bases at V and 0 bases at J, with 12 bases in the middle. CDR3 protein: CASSWIGGNQETQYF. The CDR3 nucleotides read TGTGCCAGCAGTTGGATTGGGGGTAACCAAGAGACCCAGTACTTC.

The CDR3: CASSIDLAQGGETQYF. CDR3 DNA sequence: TGTGCCAGTAGTATTGATTTGGCACAGGGAGGGGAGACCCAGTACTTC. The J gene is TRBJ2-5, the V gene TRBV19, with TRBD2 as a possible D gene (7 bases). The germline V gene has CDR1 LNHDA and CDR2 SQIVND (reference sequence). The ends were cut back, 3 bases at V and 5 bases at J, with 19 bases in the middle. The CDR3 contains 16 residues.